This is a list of T cell receptor beta chains from one sample in a study of radiation and T cells in renal cell carcinoma. Assay used: immunoSEQ multiplex PCR; TCRdb lists only in-frame clones, some missing. The sample yields approximately 90,000 clones, about 85% seen once. Sequencing used blood, obtained from a patient whose treatment included radiotherapy and nephrectomy. The receptors stem from a man aged 50-60 years with renal cell carcinoma. CDR3s include the opening cysteine and the closing phenylalanine or tryptophan. D genes are given only for firm matches. Size values are once, few and many counts, or a class for expanded clones, and some rows have none.

D: .
V: TRBV29-1
length: 16
J: TRBJ1-3
size: .
CDR3: CSVADGLLNSGNTIYF
DNA: TGCAGCGTCGCGGACGGGCTACTCAACTCTGGAAACACCATATATTTT

D: TRBD1
V: TRBV7-2
length: 15
J: TRBJ1-2
size: .
CDR3: CASSYGQGPNYGYTF
DNA: TGTGCCAGCAGCTACGGACAGGGCCCTAACTATGGCTACACCTTC

D: .
V: TRBV7-2
length: 12
J: TRBJ2-7
size: .
CDR3: CASSSEAYEQYF
DNA: TGTGCCAGCAGCTCAGAGGCCTACGAGCAGTACTTC

D: .
V: TRBV14
length: 13
J: TRBJ1-2
size: .
CDR3: CASSQDERVGYTF
DNA: TGTGCCAGCAGCCAAGATGAGCGCGTCGGCTACACCTTC

D: TRBD2
V: TRBV6-6
length: 13
J: TRBJ2-5
size: .
CDR3: CASTGGGSGTQYF
DNA: TGTGCCAGCACCGGCGGGGGTTCCGGGACCCAGTACTTC

D: .
V: TRBV6-5
length: 13
J: TRBJ2-7
size: few
CDR3: CASSSPPEHEQYF
DNA: TGTGCCAGCAGTTCACCCCCGGAGCACGAGCAGTACTTC

D: .
V: TRBV2
length: 14
J: TRBJ1-2
size: .
CDR3: CASRATLGAYGYTF
DNA: TGTGCCAGCAGGGCAACGTTGGGGGCCTATGGCTACACCTTC

D: .
V: TRBV6-5
length: 14
J: TRBJ2-7
size: once
CDR3: CASSYSRQLYEQYF
DNA: TGTGCCAGCAGTTACTCTCGGCAGCTCTACGAGCAGTACTTC

D: .
V: TRBV7-2
length: 11
J: TRBJ1-6
size: .
CDR3: CASSLDSPLHF
DNA: TGTGCCAGCAGCTTAGATTCACCCCTCCACTTT

D: .
V: TRBV19
length: 14
J: TRBJ1-4
size: .
CDR3: CASSMGGLGEKLFF
DNA: TGTGCCAGTAGTATGGGGGGACTTGGCGAAAAACTGTTTTTT

D: TRBD1
V: TRBV5-4
length: 15
J: TRBJ1-2
size: .
CDR3: CASSLGQGPDYGYTF
DNA: TGTGCCAGCAGCTTGGGACAGGGTCCGGACTATGGCTACACCTTC

D: TRBD2
V: TRBV2
length: 14
J: TRBJ2-5
size: .
CDR3: CASTASGSRETQYF
DNA: TGTGCCAGCACCGCCAGCGGGAGTCGAGAGACCCAGTACTTC

D: .
V: TRBV18
length: 15
J: TRBJ1-1
size: .
CDR3: CASSPSGRWNTEAFF
DNA: TGTGCCAGCTCACCGTCAGGGAGATGGAACACTGAAGCTTTCTTT

D: TRBD2
V: TRBV11-2
length: 19
J: TRBJ2-2
size: .
CDR3: CASSPSLILAGGPGGELFF
DNA: TGTGCCAGCAGCCCCTCTCTCATACTAGCGGGAGGGCCCGGCGGGGAGCTGTTTTTT

D: .
V: TRBV9
length: 17
J: TRBJ2-5
size: .
CDR3: CASSVGSLGEVGETQYF
DNA: TGTGCCAGCAGCGTAGGCAGCCTCGGGGAGGTTGGGGAGACCCAGTACTTC

D: .
V: TRBV18
length: 13
J: TRBJ1-4
size: .
CDR3: CASSLRDGHPAVF
DNA: TGTGCCAGCTCACTTCGGGACGGCCACCCTGCTGTTTTT